This entry features one T cell receptor beta chain sequence. Data came from immunoSEQ multiplex PCR; TCRdb stores just in-frame clones and leaves some out. The data contain roughly 60,000 clones, about 74% of them singletons. These data originate in a study of early stage breast cancer tumors. CDR1 is SGHTA and CDR2 is FQGNSA in the germline V gene. The CDR3 spans 12 residues. Trimming took off 8 bases at V and 2 bases at J, with 8 bases between the two ends. The sequenced sample was blood. This sequence originates from a person in their twenties or thirties with breast cancer. The chain employs TRBV7-2 and TRBJ2-3; no clear D. In nucleotides, the CDR3 is TGTGCCAGCGCTTTTTCCACAGATACGCAGTATTTT. It translates to CASAFSTDTQYF.